Below are 13 T cell receptor beta chains sequenced from a single sample in a study of T cells in Graves' hyperthyroidism and ophthalmopathy. RNA transcripts gave rise to amplified TCR beta CDR3 regions. The HTBI primer set served for first-round RT-PCR of the TCR CDR3. One entry per CDR3 protein, called by TCRdb with MiXCR from the multiplex PCR reads. The sample lists roughly 420,000 distinct CDR3 sequences, about 15% seen once, with roughly an eighth in the top ten. Material: blood. The receptors here all came from a woman between 18 and 30 years old with Graves' hyperthyroidism.

Comment on this clonotype: Germline and junction disagree at one end, which may indicate a read error. The V and J genes are TRBV20-1 and TRBJ2-1; 9 bases fit TRBD2. The CDR3 sequence is 17 residues long. In germline, CDR1 is DFQATT, CDR2 SNEGSKA (reference sequence). CDR3 region: CSAPLSERGVSYNELFF. The CDR3 DNA follows: TGCAGTGCCCCTCTTTCGGAGCGGGGGGTCTCCTACAATGAGCTGTTCTTC.

This chain links TRBV28 with TRBJ1-4, with D hard to call. The germline V gene encodes CDR1 MDHEN and CDR2 SYDVKM. This CDR3 is 12 amino acids long. The V end lost 8 bases, the J end lost 2 bases, and 6 bases lay between the germline ends. CDR3 sequence reads: CASRGTNEKLFF. The CDR3 nucleotides read TGTGCCAGCCGCGGGACTAATGAAAAACTGTTTTTT.

The chain combines TRBV20-1 with TRBJ2-5; 15 nucleotides agree with TRBD2. CDR1 DFQATT and CDR2 SNEGSKA come from the germline V gene (reference sequence). CDR3 size: 17 residues. V dropped 3 bases and J dropped 5; count of bases not matched to a gene: 10. The CDR3: CSASFGLAGGRRETQYF. In DNA form, the CDR3 reads TGCAGTGCTAGCTTCGGACTAGCGGGGGGGCGACGGGAGACCCAGTACTTC.

This clonotype was counted ten times or more. V is TRBV7-8 and J is TRBJ1-5, with a tentative D call TRBD1 (6 bases). V was shortened by 0 bases and J by 1 base, with 13 bases between the two germline ends. Germline V gives CDR1 SGHVS, CDR2 FQNEAQ. The CDR3 length is 17 residues. The CDR3 here is CASSLANGGVSNQPQHF. Here the CDR3 DNA reads TGTGCCAGCAGCTTAGCTAACGGGGGCGTGAGCAATCAGCCCCAGCATTTT.

The sample holds many counts of this clonotype. This chain joins TRBV28 and TRBJ2-7; 9 bases map to TRBD2. V dropped 6 bases and J dropped 4; count of bases not matched to a gene: 7. This CDR3 has 14 amino acids. The germline gives CDR1 MDHEN, CDR2 SYDVKM. Here the CDR3 reads CASRPGTSRYEQYF. The CDR3 DNA reads as TGTGCCAGCAGACCCGGGACTAGCAGATACGAGCAGTACTTC.

This clonotype was seen more than once but under ten times. A much larger clonotype is one base distant, so this may be a read error. The rearrangement links TRBV2 to TRBJ2-5, with no clear D. Germline lookup yields CDR1 SNHLY and CDR2 FYNNEI. The CDR3 consists of 13 residues. V dropped 1 base and J dropped 7 bases, with 10 bases sitting between them. The CDR3 nucleotides are TGTGCCAGCAGTGAAGGGTTGGTGGGGACCCAGTACTTC. This sequence encodes CASSEGLVGTQYF.

J is TRBJ1-1 and V is TRBV20-1, with TRBD1 matching over 8 bases. Per germline, CDR1 DFQATT and CDR2 SNEGSKA (reference sequence). The V segment lost 3 bases and the J segment 4 bases; nucleotides outside the gene matches: 4. There are 13 residues in the CDR3. CDR3 in amino acids: CSASADRATEAFF. The CDR3 region has the DNA TGCAGTGCTAGTGCGGACAGGGCCACTGAAGCTTTCTTT.

This clonotype was counted between two and nine times. The chain is built from TRBV5-6 and TRBJ1-6, with TRBD1 matching 7 bases. This CDR3 spans 19 amino acids. Germline loops: CDR1 SGHDT, CDR2 YYEEEE. Trimming cost V 4 bases and J 10 bases; bases outside gene matches: 23. CDR3 nucleotide sequence: TGTGCCAGCAGCGAGAACAGGGGCCGCACCGGTACAGTCGGATCACCCCTCCACTTT. It codes for CASSENRGRTGTVGSPLHF. Drawing the rest from reference TRBV5-6 and TRBJ1-6, the complete variable domain is DAGVTQSPTHLIKTRGQQVTLRCSPKSGHDTVSWYQQALGQGPQFIFQYYEEEERQRGNFPDRFSGHQFPNYSSELNVNALLLGDSALYLCASSENRGRTGTVGSPLHFGNGTRLTVT.

The rearrangement joins TRBV19 to TRBJ2-1, with TRBD2 identical over 10 bases. CDR3 length: 15 amino acids. In germline, CDR1 is LNHDA, CDR2 SQIVND (reference sequence). V dropped 6 bases and J dropped 4; count of bases not matched to a gene: 6. The CDR3 bases are TGTGCCAGTAGATTTACTAGCGGGGTTTACAATGAGCAGTTCTTC. This gives the protein CASRFTSGVYNEQFF.

This clonotype was counted between two and nine times. The genes are TRBV6-9 and TRBJ2-7; 9 positions agree with TRBD1. Germline V gene sequence: CDR1 MNHGY, CDR2 SVAAGI. V trimming: 4 bases; J trimming: 7 bases; junction bases outside the gene matches: 14. The CDR3 totals 16 residues. DNA for the CDR3: TGTGCCAGCAGTTCGTACCCACAGGGGGCTGCGGGAGAGCAGTACTTC. The encoded protein is CASSSYPQGAAGEQYF.

A note on this clonotype: Germline and junction disagree at one end, which may indicate a read error. V gene TRBV4-1 combines with J gene TRBJ2-1; TRBD2 matches 12 bases. The CDR3 sequence is 16 residues long. Germline CDR1 and CDR2: MGHRA and YSYEKL. The DNA for the CDR3 is TGCGCCAGCAGCCATACGGGACTAGCGGGCTACAATGAGCAGCTCTTC. This sequence encodes CASSHTGLAGYNEQLF.

This clonotype appeared many times. The chain carries TRBV5-1 and TRBJ2-3; D not resolved. V was shortened by 4 bases and J by 1 base, with 13 bases between the two germline ends. The CDR3 has 15 residues. Per germline, CDR1 SGHRS and CDR2 YFSETQ. The CDR3 is CASSGFETGTDTQYF. CDR3 DNA sequence: TGCGCCAGCAGCGGTTTTGAGACTGGCACAGATACGCAGTATTTT. Looking up the rest from reference TRBV5-1 and TRBJ2-3 gives the full variable domain: KAGVTQTPRYLIKTRGQQVTLSCSPISGHRSVSWYQQTPGQGLQFLFEYFSETQRNKGNFPGRFSGRQFSNSRSEMNVSTLELGDSALYLCASSGFETGTDTQYFGPGTRLTVL.

This clonotype was counted ten times or more. The chain combines TRBV7-2 with TRBJ1-2; D ambiguous. V was trimmed by 2 bases and J by 0 bases, leaving 7 bases between them. The germline CDR1 and CDR2 sequences are SGHTA and FQGNSA. CDR3 length: 14 amino acids. The CDR3 protein is CASSLKAANYGYTF. DNA for the CDR3: TGTGCCAGCAGCTTAAAGGCAGCTAACTATGGCTACACCTTC.